The subject of this entry is one T cell receptor beta chain. Its antigen is as yet unknown. These data come from a study of cytomegalovirus exposure and HLA in healthy donors. Study context: Roughly 77 million unique TCRs from HLA-typed donors made up an early data release. Study conclusions and caveats: Sequencing artifact likely explains a cluster of highly shared sequence variants. Further analysis was carried out later, and it showed several of the most significant clusters appearing linked to common viral pathogens.

Use of 60 Vbeta and 13 Jbeta primers characterized the PCR. Authors' methods: Later work found tens of millions of unique TCR beta chains, with roughly 11 million shared. Only in-frame clones appear in the TCRdb table, and some are missing; sequencing was by immunoSEQ multiplex PCR. The DNA was the basis for D and trimming; V, J and clone size are from that table. Its table lists under 200,000 clones. Unmatched junction bases numbered 9, after V lost 7 bases and J lost 7 bases. Germline V gene sequence: CDR1 LNHDA, CDR2 SQIVND (reference sequence). This CDR3 comprises 13 residues. This chain joins TRBV19 and TRBJ1-2; TRBD1 agrees at 7 bases. The sample comprised PBMCs. The source of this sequence is a woman between 18 and 29 years old in good health and CMV-seropositive. Written as DNA, the CDR3 is TGTGCCAGTACAAACCGGGACAGAAGTGGCTACACCTTC. Translating gives CASTNRDRSGYTF.